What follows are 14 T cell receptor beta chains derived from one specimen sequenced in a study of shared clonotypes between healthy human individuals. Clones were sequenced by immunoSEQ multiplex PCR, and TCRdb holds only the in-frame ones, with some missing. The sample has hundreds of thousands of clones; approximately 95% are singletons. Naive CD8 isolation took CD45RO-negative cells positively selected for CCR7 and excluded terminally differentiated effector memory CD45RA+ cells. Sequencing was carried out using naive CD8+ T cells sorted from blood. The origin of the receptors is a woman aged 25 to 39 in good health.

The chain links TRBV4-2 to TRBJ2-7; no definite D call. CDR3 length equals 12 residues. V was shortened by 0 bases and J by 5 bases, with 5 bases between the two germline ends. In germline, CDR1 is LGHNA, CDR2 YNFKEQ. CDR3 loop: CASSQDFDEQYF. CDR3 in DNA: TGTGCCAGCAGCCAAGATTTCGACGAGCAGTACTTC.

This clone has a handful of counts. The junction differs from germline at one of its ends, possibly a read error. The CDR3 coding sequence is TGTGCCAGCAACTTACAGGAGCTCCCCTACGAGCAGTACTTC. Translated, it gives CASNLQELPYEQYF. This rearrangement joins TRBV7-9 to TRBJ2-7, with D possibly being TRBD1 (5 bases). Germline lookup yields CDR1 SEHNR and CDR2 FQNEAQ (reference sequence). The CDR3 totals 14 residues.

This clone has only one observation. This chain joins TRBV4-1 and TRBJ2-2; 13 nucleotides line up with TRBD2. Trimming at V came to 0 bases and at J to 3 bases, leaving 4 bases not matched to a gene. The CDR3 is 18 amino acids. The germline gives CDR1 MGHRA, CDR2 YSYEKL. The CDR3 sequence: CASSQDGTSGTYTGELFF. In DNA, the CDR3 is TGCGCCAGCAGCCAAGATGGGACTAGCGGGACCTACACCGGGGAGCTGTTTTTT.

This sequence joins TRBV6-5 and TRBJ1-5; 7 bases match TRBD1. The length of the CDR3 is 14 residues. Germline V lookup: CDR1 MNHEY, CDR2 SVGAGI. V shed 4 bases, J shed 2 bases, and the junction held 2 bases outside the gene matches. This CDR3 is CASSLGQGNQPQHF. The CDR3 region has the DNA TGTGCCAGCAGTTTAGGACAGGGCAATCAGCCCCAGCATTTT.

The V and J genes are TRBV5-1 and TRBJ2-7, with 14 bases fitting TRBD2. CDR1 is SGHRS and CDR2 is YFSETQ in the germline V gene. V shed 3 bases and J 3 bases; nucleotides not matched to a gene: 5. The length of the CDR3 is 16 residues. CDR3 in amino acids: CASSWGLAGENYEQYF. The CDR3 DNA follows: TGCGCCAGCAGCTGGGGACTAGCGGGAGAGAACTACGAGCAGTACTTC.

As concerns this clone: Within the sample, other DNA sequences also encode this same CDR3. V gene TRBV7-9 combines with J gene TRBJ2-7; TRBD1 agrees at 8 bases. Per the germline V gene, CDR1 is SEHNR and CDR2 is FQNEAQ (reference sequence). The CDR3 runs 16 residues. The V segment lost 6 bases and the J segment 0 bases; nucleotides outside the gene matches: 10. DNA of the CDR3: TGTGCCAGCAGTCTTGACACGGGACAGGCCTCCTACGAGCAGTACTTC. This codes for CASSLDTGQASYEQYF.

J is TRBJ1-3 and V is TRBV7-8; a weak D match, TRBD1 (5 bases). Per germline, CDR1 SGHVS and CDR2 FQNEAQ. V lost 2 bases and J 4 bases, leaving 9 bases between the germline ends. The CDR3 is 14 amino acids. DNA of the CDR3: TGTGCCAGCAGCTTAACAGGCACCGGAAACACCATATATTTT. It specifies CASSLTGTGNTIYF.

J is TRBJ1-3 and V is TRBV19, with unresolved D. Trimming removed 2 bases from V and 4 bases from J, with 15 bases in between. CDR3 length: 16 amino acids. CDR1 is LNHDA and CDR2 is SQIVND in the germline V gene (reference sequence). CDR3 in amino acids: CASSISGPFSGNTIYF. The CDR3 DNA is TGTGCCAGTAGTATATCAGGACCATTCTCCGGAAACACCATATATTTT.

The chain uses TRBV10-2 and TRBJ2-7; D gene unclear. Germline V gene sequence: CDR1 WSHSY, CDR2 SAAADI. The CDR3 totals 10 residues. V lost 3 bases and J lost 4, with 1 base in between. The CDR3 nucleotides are TGCGCCAGCAGTGAATACGAGCAGTACTTC. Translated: CASSEYEQYF.

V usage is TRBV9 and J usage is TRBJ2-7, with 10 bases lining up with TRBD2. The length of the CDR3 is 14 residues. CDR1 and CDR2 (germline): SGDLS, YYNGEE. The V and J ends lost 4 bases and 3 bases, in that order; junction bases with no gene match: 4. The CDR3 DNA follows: TGTGCCAGCAGCCCCCGGACTAGCGGCTACGAGCAGTACTTC. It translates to CASSPRTSGYEQYF.

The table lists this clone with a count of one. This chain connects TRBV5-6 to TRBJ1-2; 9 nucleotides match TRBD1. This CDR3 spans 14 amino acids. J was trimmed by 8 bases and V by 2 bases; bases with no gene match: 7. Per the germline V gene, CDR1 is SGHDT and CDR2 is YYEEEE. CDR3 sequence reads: CASSFPGTGKGYTF. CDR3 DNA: TGTGCCAGCAGCTTCCCGGGGACAGGGAAGGGCTACACCTTC.

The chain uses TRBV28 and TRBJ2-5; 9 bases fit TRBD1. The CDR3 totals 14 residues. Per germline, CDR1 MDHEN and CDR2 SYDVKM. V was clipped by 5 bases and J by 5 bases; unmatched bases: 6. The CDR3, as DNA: TGTGCCAGCAGTCACACAGGGGGCCAGGAGACCCAGTACTTC. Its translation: CASSHTGGQETQYF.

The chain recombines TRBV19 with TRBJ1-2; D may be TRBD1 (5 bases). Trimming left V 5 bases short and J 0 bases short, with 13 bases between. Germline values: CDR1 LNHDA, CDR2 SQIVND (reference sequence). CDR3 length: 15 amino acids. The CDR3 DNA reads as TGTGCCAGTAGTCCCGGCGCAGGGCCTAACTATGGCTACACCTTC. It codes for CASSPGAGPNYGYTF.

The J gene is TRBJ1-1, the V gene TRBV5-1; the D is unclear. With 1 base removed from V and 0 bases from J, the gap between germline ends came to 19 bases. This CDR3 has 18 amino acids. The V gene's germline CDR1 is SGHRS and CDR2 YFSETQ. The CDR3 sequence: CASSLSGRRTLMNTEAFF. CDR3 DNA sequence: TGCGCCAGCAGCTTGAGTGGGAGGAGAACCCTCATGAACACTGAAGCTTTCTTT.